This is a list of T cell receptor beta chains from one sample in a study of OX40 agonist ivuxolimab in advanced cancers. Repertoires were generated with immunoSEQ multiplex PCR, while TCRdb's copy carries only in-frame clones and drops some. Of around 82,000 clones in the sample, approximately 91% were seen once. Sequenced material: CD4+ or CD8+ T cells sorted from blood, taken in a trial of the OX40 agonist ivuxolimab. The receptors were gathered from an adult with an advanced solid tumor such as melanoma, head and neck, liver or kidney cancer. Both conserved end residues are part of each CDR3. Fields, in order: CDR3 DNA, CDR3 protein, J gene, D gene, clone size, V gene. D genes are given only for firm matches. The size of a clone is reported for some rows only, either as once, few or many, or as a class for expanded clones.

CDR3nt: TGCGCCAGCAGCTTGAGGTCGAGTCTTACCTACGAGCAGTACTTC
CDR3aa: CASSLRSSLTYEQYF
j_gene: TRBJ2-7
d_gene: -
abundance: once
v_gene: TRBV5-1

CDR3nt: TGTGCCAGCAGTTACGCGACAGGGGGCAATGAAAAACTGTTTTTT
CDR3aa: CASSYATGGNEKLFF
j_gene: TRBJ1-4
d_gene: TRBD1
abundance: -
v_gene: TRBV6-5

CDR3nt: TGTGCCTGGATGTACGACGGCTACGAGCAGTACTTC
CDR3aa: CAWMYDGYEQYF
j_gene: TRBJ2-7
d_gene: -
abundance: -
v_gene: TRBV30

CDR3nt: TGTGCCATCACTGGCCGGACATTCGATACGCAGTATTTT
CDR3aa: CAITGRTFDTQYF
j_gene: TRBJ2-3
d_gene: -
abundance: -
v_gene: TRBV10-3

CDR3nt: TGTGTCAGCAGTGCCCGAACAGGGTTGGACACCGGGGAGCTGTTTTTT
CDR3aa: CVSSARTGLDTGELFF
j_gene: TRBJ2-2
d_gene: -
abundance: -
v_gene: TRBV11-2

CDR3nt: TGTGCCGGGACAGGGGGCATGGAGACCCAGTACTTC
CDR3aa: CAGTGGMETQYF
j_gene: TRBJ2-5
d_gene: TRBD1
abundance: -
v_gene: TRBV30

CDR3nt: TGCGCCAGCAGGGGGAGTTCTGGAGGCTACACCTTC
CDR3aa: CASRGSSGGYTF
j_gene: TRBJ1-2
d_gene: -
abundance: -
v_gene: TRBV10-2

CDR3nt: TGTGCCAGCAGCAAGGGACTAGCCTATGAGCAGTTCTTC
CDR3aa: CASSKGLAYEQFF
j_gene: TRBJ2-1
d_gene: TRBD2
abundance: -
v_gene: TRBV9

CDR3nt: TGTGCCAGCAGCCTTGGGACTAGCGGGAGTAACGAGCAGTACTTC
CDR3aa: CASSLGTSGSNEQYF
j_gene: TRBJ2-7
d_gene: TRBD2
abundance: -
v_gene: TRBV7-2

CDR3nt: TGTGCCAGCAGCGTAGCTGCGGGATGGTCCTACGAGCAGTACTTC
CDR3aa: CASSVAAGWSYEQYF
j_gene: TRBJ2-7
d_gene: -
abundance: -
v_gene: TRBV9

CDR3nt: TGTGCCAGCAGTTTATCGGCCTACGAGCAGTACTTC
CDR3aa: CASSLSAYEQYF
j_gene: TRBJ2-7
d_gene: -
abundance: -
v_gene: TRBV27

CDR3nt: TGTGCCAGCAGCCAACAAGAGACCCAGTACTTC
CDR3aa: CASSQQETQYF
j_gene: TRBJ2-5
d_gene: -
abundance: -
v_gene: TRBV7-2

CDR3nt: TGTGCCAGCGCCGACTACTCCCTGAAAAACTATGGCTACACCTTC
CDR3aa: CASADYSLKNYGYTF
j_gene: TRBJ1-2
d_gene: -
abundance: -
v_gene: TRBV5-4

CDR3nt: TGTGCCAGTAGCCCCACCGGTGTGGAGCAGTACTTC
CDR3aa: CASSPTGVEQYF
j_gene: TRBJ2-7
d_gene: -
abundance: few
v_gene: TRBV19

CDR3nt: TGTGCCAGCAGTTTAATCAGCGGGCCGGGGGAGCAGTTCTTC
CDR3aa: CASSLISGPGEQFF
j_gene: TRBJ2-1
d_gene: -
abundance: -
v_gene: TRBV27

CDR3nt: TGTGCCAGCAGTGAATGGAAAGGGACGAACACCGGGGAGCTGTTTTTT
CDR3aa: CASSEWKGTNTGELFF
j_gene: TRBJ2-2
d_gene: -
abundance: few
v_gene: TRBV25-1

CDR3nt: TGTGCCAGCAGCTTAGATGTCGGGGATACGCAGTATTTT
CDR3aa: CASSLDVGDTQYF
j_gene: TRBJ2-3
d_gene: -
abundance: -
v_gene: TRBV7-3

CDR3nt: TGTGCCAGCAGCGCCGAAGCCCCAGGGTTGAGCTATGGCTACACCTTC
CDR3aa: CASSAEAPGLSYGYTF
j_gene: TRBJ1-2
d_gene: -
abundance: -
v_gene: TRBV7-8

CDR3nt: TGTGCCAGCAGCGCCGACGGAGATGGGGAAAAACTGTTTTTT
CDR3aa: CASSADGDGEKLFF
j_gene: TRBJ1-4
d_gene: -
abundance: -
v_gene: TRBV9

CDR3nt: TGTGCCAGCAGTGACTCTAGCGGGTCCTACAATGAGCAGTTCTTC
CDR3aa: CASSDSSGSYNEQFF
j_gene: TRBJ2-1
d_gene: TRBD2
abundance: -
v_gene: TRBV6-4

CDR3nt: TGTGCCAGCGGAAGGGTGGAGGGGGCAGGTGAAGCTTTCTTT
CDR3aa: CASGRVEGAGEAFF
j_gene: TRBJ1-1
d_gene: TRBD1
abundance: once
v_gene: TRBV2

CDR3nt: TGTGCCGCCGGACCGGGCAGGCGGAGCAACGATGAGCAGTTCTTC
CDR3aa: CAAGPGRRSNDEQFF
j_gene: TRBJ2-1
d_gene: -
abundance: -
v_gene: TRBV6-1

CDR3nt: TGTGCCAGCAGCTCGGGCTCGACAGGACACTACGAGCAGTACTTC
CDR3aa: CASSSGSTGHYEQYF
j_gene: TRBJ2-7
d_gene: -
abundance: few
v_gene: TRBV7-9

CDR3nt: TGTGCCAGCAGTTACCCCTCGGACCAAGAGACCCAGTACTTC
CDR3aa: CASSYPSDQETQYF
j_gene: TRBJ2-5
d_gene: -
abundance: -
v_gene: TRBV6-6

CDR3nt: TGCGCCAGCAGCCACCCCCCCCGTGAAGAGACCCAGTACTTC
CDR3aa: CASSHPPREETQYF
j_gene: TRBJ2-5
d_gene: -
abundance: -
v_gene: TRBV4-1

CDR3nt: TGCGCCAGCAGCCAAGTCCGGGAACGAGAAAAACTGTTTTTT
CDR3aa: CASSQVREREKLFF
j_gene: TRBJ1-4
d_gene: -
abundance: -
v_gene: TRBV4-1

CDR3nt: TGTGCCAGTAGTATACCTACAGCCCAGAGCTCCTACAATGAGCAGTTCTTC
CDR3aa: CASSIPTAQSSYNEQFF
j_gene: TRBJ2-1
d_gene: -
abundance: -
v_gene: TRBV19

CDR3nt: TGTGCCAGCAGCTTGGGGCTGGGACGCGAGCAGTACTTC
CDR3aa: CASSLGLGREQYF
j_gene: TRBJ2-7
d_gene: -
abundance: -
v_gene: TRBV5-8

CDR3nt: TGTGCCAGCGGACAGCCGGGGTCGGGAAGCTCCTACGAGCAGTACTTC
CDR3aa: CASGQPGSGSSYEQYF
j_gene: TRBJ2-7
d_gene: -
abundance: -
v_gene: TRBV14

CDR3nt: TGTGCCAGCAGTGACTCGACTAGCGGGAGTGAGCAGTTCTTC
CDR3aa: CASSDSTSGSEQFF
j_gene: TRBJ2-1
d_gene: TRBD2
abundance: few
v_gene: TRBV6-4

CDR3nt: TGTGCCAGCAGTTACCTAGGGGAGGGGGCCTACGAGCAGTACTTC
CDR3aa: CASSYLGEGAYEQYF
j_gene: TRBJ2-7
d_gene: -
abundance: -
v_gene: TRBV6-5

CDR3nt: TGTGCCACCAGCGCGACAGGGGGCTACGAGCAGTACTTC
CDR3aa: CATSATGGYEQYF
j_gene: TRBJ2-7
d_gene: TRBD1
abundance: -
v_gene: TRBV15

CDR3nt: TGTGCTAGTGGTCCACAGACCAACAATGAGCAGTTCTTC
CDR3aa: CASGPQTNNEQFF
j_gene: TRBJ2-1
d_gene: -
abundance: -
v_gene: TRBV12-5